These 9 T cell receptor beta chains came from one sample sequenced in a study of cytomegalovirus exposure and HLA in healthy donors. The method was immunoSEQ multiplex PCR; TCRdb's version includes in-frame clones alone and lacks a portion of them. The data show more than 85,000 clones, roughly 90% seen once. Sequencing input: PBMCs. Source of these receptors: a woman aged 25 to 39 in good health and CMV-seropositive.

J is TRBJ2-7 and V is TRBV28; TRBD1 matches at 9 bases. CDR3 length: 16 residues. V dropped 7 bases and J dropped 5; count of bases not matched to a gene: 15. CDR1 is MDHEN, CDR2 SYDVKM, per germline. The CDR3: CASTSTPGQGTHEQYF. The CDR3, as DNA: TGTGCCAGCACTTCTACCCCGGGACAGGGTACCCACGAGCAGTACTTC.

The genes are TRBV7-6 and TRBJ1-1, with D uncertain. Germline V CDR1 and CDR2: SGHVS, FNYEAQ. Trimming took off 3 bases at V and 1 base at J, with 6 bases between the two ends. The CDR3 is made up of 13 amino acids. The CDR3 spells CASSLRQNTEAFF. CDR3 coding DNA: TGTGCCAGCAGCTTGCGGCAGAACACTGAAGCTTTCTTT.

The chain uses TRBV15 and TRBJ2-1, with a tentative D call TRBD1 (6 bases). Per the germline V gene, CDR1 is LNHNV and CDR2 is YYDKDF (reference sequence). This CDR3 region has 16 residues. The V end was cut by 4 bases, the J end by 6 bases, with 19 bases between. CDR3 residues: CATSTYGQSGANEQFF. DNA of the CDR3: TGTGCCACCAGCACTTACGGACAGTCTGGTGCCAATGAGCAGTTCTTC.

V and J are TRBV7-2 and TRBJ2-7; 7 nucleotides line up with TRBD1. CDR1 is SGHTA, CDR2 FQGNSA, per germline. Trimming at V came to 5 bases and at J to 2 bases, leaving 6 bases not matched to a gene. The CDR3 length is 14 residues. In DNA form, the CDR3 reads TGTGCCAGCAGCCTAAGGACAGGCCCCTACGAGCAGTACTTC. It is translated as CASSLRTGPYEQYF.

This rearrangement joins TRBV4-3 to TRBJ2-7; D is unclear. V lost 0 bases to trimming and J lost 6 bases, with 12 bases between them. CDR1 is LGHNA and CDR2 is YSLEER in the germline V gene. The CDR3 length is 14 residues. The CDR3 DNA sequence: TGCGCCAGCAGCCAAGAGGTGACTGCCCGCGAGCAGTACTTC. Its translation is CASSQEVTAREQYF.

The chain is built from TRBV6-1 and TRBJ1-5; D perhaps matches TRBD1 (6 bases). The CDR3 loop spans 12 amino acids. CDR1 MNHNS and CDR2 SASEGT come from the germline V gene. The V end lost 8 bases, the J end lost 3 bases, and 8 bases lay between the germline ends. The CDR3, as DNA: TGTGCCAGCCAGGGGACCAATCAGCCCCAGCATTTT. The encoded protein is CASQGTNQPQHF.

The chain uses TRBV28 and TRBJ1-6; maybe TRBD1 (6 bases). CDR1 is MDHEN and CDR2 is SYDVKM in the germline V gene. V dropped 1 base and J dropped 7 bases, with 14 bases sitting between them. This CDR3 is built from 16 residues. The CDR3, as DNA: TGTGCCAGCAGTTTATTGGGGGGGGGCTTGAATTCACCCCTCCACTTT. Translating gives CASSLLGGGLNSPLHF. The full variable domain, completed using reference TRBV28 and TRBJ1-6, is DVKVTQSSRYLVKRTGEKVFLECVQDMDHENMFWYRQDPGLGLRLIYFSYDVKMKEKGDIPEGYSVSREKKERFSLILESASTNQTSMYLCASSLLGGGLNSPLHFGNGTRLTVT.

V and J are TRBV10-2 and TRBJ2-3, with D possibly being TRBD1 (5 bases). From germline, CDR1 is WSHSY and CDR2 SAAADI. This CDR3 has 12 residues. V lost 4 bases and J lost 3, with 5 bases in between. The CDR3 bases are TGCGCCAGCAGTGGACAGACAGATACGCAGTATTTT. Translating it yields CASSGQTDTQYF.

The chain couples TRBV29-1 to TRBJ2-1, with D perhaps matching TRBD2 (5 bases). Germline V CDR1 and CDR2: SQVTM, ANQGSEA. The CDR3 contains 14 residues. With 2 bases removed from V and 4 bases from J, the gap between germline ends came to 12 bases. The CDR3 loop is CSVESREGYNEQFF. The CDR3 DNA reads as TGCAGCGTTGAATCTCGGGAAGGTTACAATGAGCAGTTCTTC.